Sequencing of this T cell receptor (beta chain) was carried out in a study of cytomegalovirus exposure and HLA in healthy donors. The study, taken as a whole, reports: A later analysis showed HLA-associated TCR beta chains outstripping equally common others in clonal expansion. TCR beta sequences numbering under 20,000 were associated with HLA alleles at 0.05 false discovery rate in a later analysis. There were under 200 TCR beta chains listed as cytomegalovirus-associated.

Donors in the study were healthy people who gave bone marrow. To note about this clone: The antigen is not known.

Germline lookup yields CDR1 MDHEN and CDR2 SYDVKM. The CDR3 consists of 13 residues. Trimming removed 2 bases from V and 6 bases from J, with 8 bases in between. In the PCR, 60 Vbeta and 13 Jbeta primers were used. Using immunoSEQ multiplex PCR, the repertoire was profiled, and TCRdb retains in-frame clones only, with some absent. Of roughly 120,000 clones listed, about 74% are singletons. The sequencing sample was made of PBMCs. The sequence derives from a man aged 25-45 years in good health and CMV-seropositive. This sequence joins TRBV28 and TRBJ1-5; no clear D. In nucleotides, the CDR3 is TGTGCCAGCAGTTTAGGAGTGGGTCAGCCCCAGCATTTT. This encodes CASSLGVGQPQHF.